This T cell receptor (beta chain) was identified in a study of blood T cell repertoires in COVID-19. Whole-study context: COVID-19 samples collected from the United States, Italy and Spain covered acute and convalescent phases. PBMCs, B-cell-depleted T cells, or T cells were the source of the cDNA or gDNA that made up the material.

The V and J ends lost 5 bases and 4 bases, in that order; junction bases with no gene match: 14. CDR3 length equals 18 residues. Germline lookup yields CDR1 SGHAT and CDR2 FQNNGV. Sequenced by immunoSEQ multiplex PCR; TCRdb stores in-frame clones only, minus some. This repertoire shows tens of thousands of clones, about 83% found once; its top ten account for about 6%. The sample consisted of peripheral blood. V gene TRBV11-2 combines with J gene TRBJ1-4, with 9 bases lining up with TRBD1. The source of this sequence is a man in his 70s with COVID-19, enrolled during active disease. CDR3: CASSHGGRQGGDNEKLFF. DNA of the CDR3: TGTGCCAGCAGCCATGGAGGAAGACAGGGGGGAGATAATGAAAAACTGTTTTTT.